The 32 T cell receptor beta chains below come from one sample, sequenced in a study of blood T cells in healthy people across ages. It was with a sample-barcoded 5' primer and a J-beta primer mix that a second PCR of about 7 to 12 cycles was run. TCRdb passed the 5' RACE reads through MiXCR, listing each CDR3 protein once. The sample carries roughly 1.9 million distinct CDR3 sequences, roughly two fifths recorded once. The material sequenced was blood. These receptors were taken from a human donor in good health.

The genes are TRBV6-6 and TRBJ1-2; TRBD1 matches at 9 bases. V lost 2 bases and J lost 4; bases outside the gene matches: 5. Germline CDR1 is MNHNY and CDR2 is SVGAGI (reference sequence). The CDR3 length is 15 residues. The CDR3: CASSYLGTGPYGYTF. CDR3 in DNA: TGTGCCAGCAGTTACCTCGGGACAGGGCCCTATGGCTACACCTTC.

The rearrangement joins TRBV6-5 to TRBJ2-1; perhaps TRBD2 as D (6 bases). The CDR3 consists of 14 residues. The V gene's germline CDR1 is MNHEY and CDR2 SVGAGI. V lost 4 bases to trimming and J lost 5 bases, with 12 bases between them. The DNA for the CDR3 is TGTGCCAGCAGTTCGGGGGAATCCAACAATGAGCAGTTCTTC. This sequence encodes CASSSGESNNEQFF.

The rearrangement joins TRBV28 to TRBJ1-2; a possible D gene is TRBD1 (6 bases). The V gene lost 3 bases and the J gene lost 5 bases, with 13 bases spanning the gap. This CDR3 is 14 amino acids long. The V gene's germline CDR1 is MDHEN and CDR2 SYDVKM. CDR3 DNA: TGTGCCAGCAGTTTGTCAGGGGAGGCTTATGGCTACACCTTC. Its translation: CASSLSGEAYGYTF.

The chain recombines TRBV20-1 with TRBJ2-5, with D tentatively TRBD2 (5 bases). The CDR3 runs to 13 residues. V was cut by 6 bases and J by 6 bases, with 17 bases left in between. Germline lookup yields CDR1 DFQATT and CDR2 SNEGSKA (reference sequence). In DNA form, the CDR3 reads TGCAGTGCAACCGGGATACCTCAGAAGACCCAGTACTTC. It yields the protein CSATGIPQKTQYF.

This clonotype came up a few times. This chain connects TRBV6-6 to TRBJ2-3; tentatively, D is TRBD1 or TRBD2 (5 bases each). Germline V gives CDR1 MNHNY, CDR2 SVGAGI (reference sequence). This CDR3 is built from 15 residues. The ends were cut back, 7 bases at V and 3 bases at J, with 17 bases in the middle. CDR3 coding DNA: TGTGCCAGCACTAAAAACGGGGCTGGGACAGATACGCAGTATTTT. As protein: CASTKNGAGTDTQYF.

The J gene is TRBJ1-2, the V gene TRBV5-6, with TRBD1 as a possible D gene (5 bases). V lost 2 bases and J lost 8, with 16 bases in between. CDR1 SGHDT and CDR2 YYEEEE come from the germline V gene. The CDR3 has 14 residues. The DNA of the CDR3 is TGTGCCAGCAGCTTCGGTTTCGGGGGTGGAGGCTACACCTTC. It codes for CASSFGFGGGGYTF.

This rearrangement joins TRBV7-2 to TRBJ2-1; the D is unclear. Germline CDR1 is SGHTA and CDR2 is FQGNSA. The germline V and J ends were trimmed by 5 bases and 12 bases, with 17 bases remaining between them. The CDR3 sequence is 13 residues long. CDR3: CASSPDGLMRQFF. CDR3 DNA sequence: TGTGCCAGCAGCCCAGACGGTCTAATGAGGCAGTTCTTC.

The gene calls are TRBV5-1 and TRBJ2-2, with D perhaps TRBD1 (6 bases). Between the trimmed V and J ends, which lost 2 bases and 2 bases, there was a span of 10 bases. Germline V gene data show CDR1 as SGHRS and CDR2 as YFSETQ. The CDR3 has 15 residues. The CDR3 bases are TGCGCCAGCAGCTTCGGGACACATAACACCGGGGAGCTGTTTTTT. Its protein product is CASSFGTHNTGELFF.

J is TRBJ2-7 and V is TRBV5-1, with TRBD1 identical over 12 bases. The junction had 12 bases not matched to a gene; V was cut back by 3 bases and J by 5 bases. CDR1 SGHRS and CDR2 YFSETQ come from the germline V gene. This CDR3 region has 17 residues. The CDR3 region has the DNA TGCGCCAGCAGCTCCCGACCGGGACAGGGGGCCAAAAACGAGCAGTACTTC. This sequence encodes CASSSRPGQGAKNEQYF.

The chain employs TRBV6-2 or TRBV6-3 and TRBJ1-2, with a possible D match to TRBD1 (5 bases). V gave up 2 bases and J gave up 0 bases, with 13 bases separating them. The CDR3 is made up of 16 amino acids. Germline-derived CDR1 and CDR2 are MNHEY and SVGEGT. In nucleotides, the CDR3 is TGTGCCAGCAGTTACGCTCCGGGACGGTCTAACTATGGCTACACCTTC. Its translation: CASSYAPGRSNYGYTF.

Notes on this clonotype: This may stem from a read error, because a much larger clone lies one nucleotide away. The chain recombines TRBV7-2 with TRBJ2-5; the D is unclear. Germline loops: CDR1 SGHTA, CDR2 FQGNSA. The CDR3 extends over 15 amino acids. This chain's CDR3 is CASSLLGSSAYEQNF. The DNA of the CDR3 is TGTGCCAGCAGCTTATTAGGAAGCAGTGCCTACGAGCAGAACTTC.

The chain has TRBV5-1 and TRBJ2-1; 10 bases are a match to TRBD2. In germline, CDR1 is SGHRS, CDR2 YFSETQ. The CDR3 is 15 residues long. Unmatched junction bases numbered 8, after V lost 4 bases and J lost 7 bases. The CDR3 DNA is TGCGCCAGCAGCGTACTAGCGGGGAGAATGAATGAGCAGTTCTTC. Translation: CASSVLAGRMNEQFF.

This clonotype was picked up a small number of times. The V call is TRBV7-6, the J call TRBJ1-1; TRBD1 might be the D (5 bases). V dropped 5 bases and J dropped 6 bases, with 25 bases sitting between them. The CDR3 consists of 17 residues. The germline gives CDR1 SGHVS, CDR2 FNYEAQ. Written as DNA, the CDR3 is TGTGCCAGCAGCATCTATGGGGGTGGCGAGGGCGAGTCTGAAGCTTTCTTT. This sequence encodes CASSIYGGGEGESEAFF.

The chain recombines TRBV27 with TRBJ2-5; 9 nucleotides agree with TRBD2. The J call may be mistaken, given a closer DNA end match to TRBJ2-1. CDR3 length: 16 amino acids. Germline values: CDR1 MNHEY, CDR2 SMNVEV (reference sequence). CDR3 in amino acids: CASSLVSGGLQETQFF. The CDR3, as DNA: TGTGCCAGCAGTTTGGTTAGCGGGGGACTCCAAGAGACCCAGTTCTTC.

This chain uses TRBV5-1 with TRBJ2-1; possible D gene TRBD2, 6 bases. There are 16 residues in the CDR3. Germline V CDR1 and CDR2: SGHRS, YFSETQ. The V end was cut by 4 bases, the J end by 4 bases, with 18 bases between. CDR3 amino acids: CASSDRRGGPYNEQFF. The CDR3 region has the DNA TGCGCCAGCAGCGACCGACGGGGAGGCCCTTACAATGAGCAGTTCTTC.

The V call is TRBV6-1, the J call TRBJ2-1, with TRBD1 matching 9 bases. The length of the CDR3 is 15 residues. Trimming cost V 4 bases and J 2 bases; bases outside gene matches: 3. Per the germline V gene, CDR1 is MNHNS and CDR2 is SASEGT. The CDR3 sequence is CASSGDRGAYNEQFF. The CDR3 coding sequence is TGTGCCAGCAGTGGAGACAGGGGGGCCTACAATGAGCAGTTCTTC.

J is TRBJ2-1 and V is TRBV5-1, with D perhaps matching TRBD2 (6 bases). V lost 3 bases and J 2 bases, leaving 15 bases between the germline ends. Germline CDR1 reads SGHRS; CDR2 reads YFSETQ. The CDR3 has 16 amino acids. The CDR3 loop reads CASSSGLAVPYNEQFF. CDR3 bases: TGCGCCAGCAGCTCCGGTTTAGCGGTCCCCTACAATGAGCAGTTCTTC.

J is TRBJ2-7 and V is TRBV9; D unclear. The CDR3 runs 15 residues. Looked up from germline, CDR1 is SGDLS and CDR2 is YYNGEE. Trimming left V 0 bases short and J 0 bases short, with 10 bases between. CDR3 amino acids: CASSVEGSNSYEQYF. The CDR3 DNA sequence: TGTGCCAGCAGCGTAGAAGGCAGCAACTCCTACGAGCAGTACTTC.

This chain links TRBV7-2 with TRBJ2-3; TRBD2 matches at 8 bases. CDR1 is SGHTA, CDR2 FQGNSA, per germline. After removal of 1 base from V and 5 bases from J, the junction contained 11 bases not matched to a gene. This CDR3 spans 17 amino acids. CDR3 residues: CASSLEPQRGFRDTQYF. Written as DNA, the CDR3 is TGTGCCAGCAGCTTAGAACCCCAGCGGGGGTTCCGAGATACGCAGTATTTT.

The V call is TRBV9, the J call TRBJ1-6; D may be TRBD1 (6 bases). Germline V gene lookup returns CDR1 SGDLS and CDR2 YYNGEE. The ends were cut back, 2 bases at V and 10 bases at J, with 13 bases in the middle. The CDR3 spans 14 residues. The CDR3 DNA reads TGTGCCAGCAGCGTGGGGGGGCTTGGATCACCCCTCCACTTT. This translates into CASSVGGLGSPLHF. The variable domain in full, completed from reference TRBV9 and TRBJ1-6, reads DSGVTQTPKHLITATGQRVTLRCSPRSGDLSVYWYQQSLDQGLQFLIQYYNGEERAKGNILERFSAQQFPDLHSELNLSSLELGDSALYFCASSVGGLGSPLHFGNGTRLTVT.

The chain is built from TRBV5-1 and TRBJ2-7; D perhaps matches TRBD2 (6 bases). Between the trimmed V and J ends, which lost 4 bases and 5 bases, there was a span of 28 bases. This CDR3 contains 18 residues. In germline, CDR1 is SGHRS, CDR2 YFSETQ. DNA for the CDR3: TGCGCCAGCAGCCCAGGAGGGACGGGGCTGAATCCTAAGGACGAGCAGTACTTC. This translates into CASSPGGTGLNPKDEQYF.

This clonotype was observed a few times. The rearrangement joins TRBV9 to TRBJ1-4; 8 nucleotides align to TRBD1. The V segment lost 6 bases and the J segment 5 bases; nucleotides outside the gene matches: 15. The CDR3 is 17 residues long. The V gene's germline CDR1 is SGDLS and CDR2 YYNGEE. CDR3 protein: CASTVGETGAKNEKLFF. The CDR3, as DNA: TGTGCCAGCACCGTGGGGGAGACAGGGGCTAAAAATGAAAAACTGTTTTTT. Combining the CDR3 with reference TRBV9 and TRBJ1-4 gives the whole variable domain DSGVTQTPKHLITATGQRVTLRCSPRSGDLSVYWYQQSLDQGLQFLIQYYNGEERAKGNILERFSAQQFPDLHSELNLSSLELGDSALYFCASTVGETGAKNEKLFFGSGTQLSVL.

The chain joins TRBV12-3 or TRBV12-4 to TRBJ1-2, with a possible D match to TRBD1 (5 bases). This CDR3 region has 18 residues. With 5 bases removed from V and 6 bases from J, the gap between germline ends came to 28 bases. CDR3 in amino acids: CASSPSVAGTFGGNGYTF. CDR3 nucleotide sequence: TGTGCCAGCAGTCCATCAGTGGCCGGGACTTTTGGGGGGAATGGCTACACCTTC.

This sequence joins TRBV5-1 and TRBJ2-4; no clear D gene. The V end lost 4 bases, the J end lost 8 bases, and 16 bases lay between the germline ends. The V gene's germline CDR1 is SGHRS and CDR2 YFSETQ. This CDR3 spans 14 amino acids. CDR3 residues: CASSLTPGRDIQYF. DNA of the CDR3: TGCGCCAGCAGCCTAACACCAGGTCGGGACATTCAGTACTTC.

This clonotype was seen a few times. The CDR3 here is CSASGASLSGSTDTQYF. The DNA for the CDR3 is TGCAGTGCTAGCGGGGCTAGCCTGTCTGGAAGCACAGATACGCAGTATTTT. The chain recombines TRBV20-1 with TRBJ2-3; possibly TRBD1 or TRBD2 for D (5 bases each). CDR3 length: 17 residues. V lost 3 bases, J lost 0 bases, and 19 bases lay in between. Germline V gene sequence: CDR1 DFQATT, CDR2 SNEGSKA (reference sequence).

The chain joins TRBV6-2 or TRBV6-3 to TRBJ2-3; the D is unclear. The CDR3 sequence is 12 residues long. Germline V gene sequence: CDR1 MNHEY, CDR2 SVGEGT. V lost 5 bases and J lost 10, with 13 bases in between. The CDR3 DNA sequence: TGTGCCAGCAGTCCGGACGCCGGGCCGCAGTATTTT. Its protein is CASSPDAGPQYF.

The table lists this clonotype with a few counts. The V call is TRBV24-1, the J call TRBJ2-2, with 10 nucleotides matching TRBD1. This CDR3 spans 15 amino acids. The V gene's germline CDR1 is KGHDR and CDR2 SFDVKD. J gave up 6 bases and V 0 bases, and 0 bases lay outside the gene matches. The CDR3 DNA sequence: TGTGCCACCAGTGATTTGGACAGGGGGCCCGGGGAGCTGTTTTTT. This gives the protein CATSDLDRGPGELFF.

The table lists this clonotype with a few counts. V usage is TRBV24-1 and J usage is TRBJ1-2, with TRBD1 identical over 8 bases. Germline CDR1 is KGHDR and CDR2 is SFDVKD. This CDR3 has 14 residues. V was clipped by 6 bases and J by 2 bases; unmatched bases: 4. In nucleotides, the CDR3 is TGTGCCACCAGTAACAGGGGGAAAAACTATGGCTACACCTTC. Translation gives CATSNRGKNYGYTF.

The chain is built from TRBV28 and TRBJ1-1, with D possibly TRBD1 on 6 matching bases. CDR1 is MDHEN and CDR2 is SYDVKM in the germline V gene. The CDR3 contains 15 residues. V lost 7 bases and J lost 0, with 15 bases in between. CDR3 loop: CASTLGGNLNTEAFF. The CDR3 DNA follows: TGTGCCAGCACCCTCGGGGGCAACTTGAACACTGAAGCTTTCTTT. The full variable domain, its missing parts supplied by reference TRBV28 and TRBJ1-1, is DVKVTQSSRYLVKRTGEKVFLECVQDMDHENMFWYRQDPGLGLRLIYFSYDVKMKEKGDIPEGYSVSREKKERFSLILESASTNQTSMYLCASTLGGNLNTEAFFGQGTRLTVV.

The chain joins TRBV11-3 to TRBJ2-1; D not resolved. CDR3 size: 17 residues. V lost 3 bases and J lost 1, with 16 bases in between. Looked up from germline, CDR1 is SGHNT and CDR2 is YENEEA. CDR3 in DNA: TGTGCCAGCAGCTTGGGTCGACCAATAGGGTCCTACAATGAGCAGTTCTTC. Translated, it gives CASSLGRPIGSYNEQFF.

This clonotype has a count of ten or more. The chain uses TRBV29-1 and TRBJ1-1, with 10 positions matching TRBD1. The CDR3 is 16 residues long. The J segment lost 3 bases and the V segment lost 6 bases, leaving 13 bases of the junction unmatched. Germline CDR1 SQVTM, CDR2 ANQGSEA. The CDR3 DNA reads TGCAGCGTCATACCGGGACAGGGGAGGGTGGACACTGAAGCTTTCTTT. Its protein product is CSVIPGQGRVDTEAFF.

This clonotype was detected only a few times. The chain combines TRBV7-2 with TRBJ2-7; 7 bases match TRBD1. V lost 4 bases, J lost 5 bases, and 8 bases stayed unmatched. This CDR3 is 14 amino acids long. The germline CDR1 and CDR2 sequences are SGHTA and FQGNSA. For the CDR3, the DNA is TGTGCCAGCAGCTCACAGGGGAATCAAAACGAGCAGTACTTC. Translating it yields CASSSQGNQNEQYF.